This T cell receptor beta chain appears in the sequencing data of a study of blood T cell repertoires in COVID-19. Study as a whole: Sources were T cells, B-cell-depleted T cells, or PBMCs; the material itself was cDNA or gDNA.

In the original workflow: Scientists estimated how many nucleated cells there were by amplifying reference gene primers. The data were produced by immunoSEQ multiplex PCR, yet TCRdb's version contains in-frame clones alone and is incomplete. V, J and clone size derive from that table, while D and trimming were established from the DNA sequence. The sample has about 120,000 clones, approximately 80% seen once. The V segment lost 0 bases and the J segment 5 bases; nucleotides outside the gene matches: 3. This CDR3 is 14 amino acids long. The germline gives CDR1 LGHDT, CDR2 YNNKEL (reference sequence). The chain couples TRBV3-1 (or the pseudogene TRBV3-2) to TRBJ2-7; 8 nucleotides align to TRBD1. The receptor comes from a human donor in a cohort sampled during active COVID-19. Sequencing was performed on peripheral blood. The CDR3: CASSQETGVDEQYF. CDR3 nucleotide sequence: TGTGCCAGCAGCCAAGAGACAGGGGTAGACGAGCAGTACTTC.